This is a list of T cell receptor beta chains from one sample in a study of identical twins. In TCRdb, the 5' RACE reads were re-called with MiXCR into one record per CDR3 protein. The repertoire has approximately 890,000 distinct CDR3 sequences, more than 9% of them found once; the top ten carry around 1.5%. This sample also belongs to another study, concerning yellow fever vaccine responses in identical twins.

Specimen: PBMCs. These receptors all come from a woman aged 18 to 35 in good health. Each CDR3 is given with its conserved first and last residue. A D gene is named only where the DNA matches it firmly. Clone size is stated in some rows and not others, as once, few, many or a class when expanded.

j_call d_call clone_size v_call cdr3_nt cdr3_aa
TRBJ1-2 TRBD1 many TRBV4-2 TGTGCCAGCAGCCAACAGCCTCAGGGACAGGGGTTCTATGGCTACACCTTC CASSQQPQGQGFYGYTF
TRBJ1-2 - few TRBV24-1 TGTGCCACCAGTGATTTAAACGGGGGGAATGGCTACACCTTC CATSDLNGGNGYTF
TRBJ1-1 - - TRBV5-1 TGCGCCAGCAGGTCCGCGGGGAACACTGAAGCTTTCTTT CASRSAGNTEAFF
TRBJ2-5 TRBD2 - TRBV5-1 TGCGCCAGCAGCGTACGGACTAGCGGGGGGGCCCGACAAGAGACCCAGTACTTC CASSVRTSGGARQETQYF
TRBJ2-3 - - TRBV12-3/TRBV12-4 TGTGCCAGCAGGCCCACTAGCCTACGCACAGATACGCAGTATTTT CASRPTSLRTDTQYF
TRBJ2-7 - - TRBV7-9 TGTGCCAGCAGCTTACCGCCGAATCACTACGAGCAGTACTTC CASSLPPNHYEQYF
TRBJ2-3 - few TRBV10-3 TGTGCCATCAGTGAGCGATCAACCGGGACTAGCACAGATACGCAGTATTTT CAISERSTGTSTDTQYF
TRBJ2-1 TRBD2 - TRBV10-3 TGTGCCATCAGTGAATCACTAGCGGGAGGGCAGAGTGAGCAGTTCTTC CAISESLAGGQSEQFF
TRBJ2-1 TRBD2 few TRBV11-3 TGTGCCAGCAGCGCCGGGGGGAACTCTTACAATGAGCAGTTCTTC CASSAGGNSYNEQFF
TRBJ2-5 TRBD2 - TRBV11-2 TGTGCCAGCAGCCGGGGGACTAGCGGGGGGATGGGGCAAGAGACCCAGTACTTC CASSRGTSGGMGQETQYF
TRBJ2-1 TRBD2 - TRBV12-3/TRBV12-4 TGTGCCAGCAGACGAACTAGCGGGGGGGCCTACAATGAGCAGTTCTTC CASRRTSGGAYNEQFF
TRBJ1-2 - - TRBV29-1 TGCAGCGTTGATAGGATGAGGGGGAACTATGGCTACACCTTC CSVDRMRGNYGYTF
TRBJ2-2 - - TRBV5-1 TGCGCCAGCAGCTTGGCGGGGGACAGACCCTTCTGGGAGCTGTTTTTT CASSLAGDRPFWELFF
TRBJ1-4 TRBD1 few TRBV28 TGTGCCAGCAGTTCCCCCCAGACGGGACAGCGAAATGAAAAACTGTTTTTT CASSSPQTGQRNEKLFF
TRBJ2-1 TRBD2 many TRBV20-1 TGCAGTGCTAGGGGACTAGCGGACAATGAGCAGTTCTTC CSARGLADNEQFF
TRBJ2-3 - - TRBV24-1 TGTGCCACCAGTGTAACCGGGGGCAAAGATACGCAGTATTTT CATSVTGGKDTQYF
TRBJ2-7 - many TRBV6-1 TGTGCCAGCAGTGAACTAGCCTACGAGCAGTACTTC CASSELAYEQYF
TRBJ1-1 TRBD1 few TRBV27 TGTGCCAGCACCCCGTTTAGAGACAGGGTTTCTTCAAACACTGAAGCTTTCTTT CASTPFRDRVSSNTEAFF
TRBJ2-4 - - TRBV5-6 TGTGCCAGCAGGAGTGGCCATCTCCAAGCCAAAAACATTCAGTACTTC CASRSGHLQAKNIQYF
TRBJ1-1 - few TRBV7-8 TGTGCCACCGGACAAATAGACACTGAAGCTTTCTTT CATGQIDTEAFF
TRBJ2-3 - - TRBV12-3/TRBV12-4 TGTGCCAGCAGTTCACAGGGTAGGGGCACAGATACGCAGTATTTT CASSSQGRGTDTQYF
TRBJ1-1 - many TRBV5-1 TGCGCCAGCAGCTTTAGCCCCACGGGGGTAGGGAACACTGAAGCTTTCTTT CASSFSPTGVGNTEAFF
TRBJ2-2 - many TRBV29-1 TGCAGCGTTGAAGGACGGGGGGCGGACGACACCGGGGAGCTGTTTTTT CSVEGRGADDTGELFF
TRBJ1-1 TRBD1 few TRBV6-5 TGTGCCAGCAGTTACAGGGGGCACACTGAAGCTTTCTTT CASSYRGHTEAFF
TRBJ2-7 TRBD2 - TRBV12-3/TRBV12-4 TGTGCCAGCAGTCCTCGGGAGCGGGAGGAATACGAGCAGTACTTC CASSPREREEYEQYF
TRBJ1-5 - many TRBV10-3 TGTGCCATCAGTGAAGGGGGACCCCAGCATTTT CAISEGGPQHF
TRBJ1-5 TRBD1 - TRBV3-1 TGTGCCAGCAGCCCGGGACAGGGAGTGGAACAGCCCCAGCATTTT CASSPGQGVEQPQHF
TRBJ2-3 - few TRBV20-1 TGCAGTGCTAGAGACCAAAGGGGTGTCAGGGGAGATACGCAGTATTTT CSARDQRGVRGDTQYF
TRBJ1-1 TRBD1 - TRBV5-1 TGCGCCAGCAGCTTGGACAGGGGGGGCCACACTGAAGCTTTCTTT CASSLDRGGHTEAFF
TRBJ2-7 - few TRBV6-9 TGTGCCAGCAGTTATTCGTGCAGCGGCTCCTACGAGCAGTACTTC CASSYSCSGSYEQYF
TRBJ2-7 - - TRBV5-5 TGTGCCAGCAGCCGAATAGACGCGGACTACGAGCAGTACTTC CASSRIDADYEQYF
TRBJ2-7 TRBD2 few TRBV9 TGTGCCAGCAGCACAAGTCCACTAGCGTCAACCTACGAGCAGTACTTC CASSTSPLASTYEQYF
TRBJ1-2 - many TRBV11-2 TGTGCCAGCAGCTTAGGGCAGCTCTCCTATGGCTACACCTTC CASSLGQLSYGYTF
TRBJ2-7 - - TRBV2 TGTGCCAGCAGCACTAGCCCGACCTACGAGCAGTACTTC CASSTSPTYEQYF
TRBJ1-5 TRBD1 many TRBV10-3 TGTGCCATCAGTGACTCGGGACAGGGTAGCAATCAGCCCCAGCATTTT CAISDSGQGSNQPQHF
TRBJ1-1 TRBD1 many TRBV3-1 TGTGCCAGCACCTACAGGGGTGAAGCTTTCTTT CASTYRGEAFF
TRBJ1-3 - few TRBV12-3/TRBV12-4 TGTGCCAGCAGGTTGCCAGCCTCTGGAAACACCATATATTTT CASRLPASGNTIYF
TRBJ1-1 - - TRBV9 TGTGCCAGCAGCCCCAGACAGGAGCCGCTTACTGAAGCTTTCTTT CASSPRQEPLTEAFF
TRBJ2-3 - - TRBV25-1 TGTGCCAGCAGTGAATATCACACGGCAGATACGCAGTATTTT CASSEYHTADTQYF
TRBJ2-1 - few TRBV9 TGTGCCAGCAGCGTAGATCTAGCCTCCTACAATGAGCAGTTCTTC CASSVDLASYNEQFF
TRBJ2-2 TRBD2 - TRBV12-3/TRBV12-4 TGTGCCAGCAGCCTAACCGGGACTACAACCGGGGAGCTGTTTTTT CASSLTGTTTGELFF
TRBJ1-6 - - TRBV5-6 TGTGCCAGCAGCCATGACTTGGCCCGTAATTCACCCCTCCACTTT CASSHDLARNSPLHF
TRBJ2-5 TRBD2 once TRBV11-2 TGTGCCAGCAGCCCACCCCCGACGGGAGCGGGGGAGACCCAGTACTTC CASSPPPTGAGETQYF
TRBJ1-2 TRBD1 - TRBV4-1 TGCGCCAGCAGGACGGGACAGCCGGCGATGGACTATGGCTACACCTTC CASRTGQPAMDYGYTF
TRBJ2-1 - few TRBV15 TGTGCCACCAGGTTAATTGGGGACAATGAGCAGTTCTTC CATRLIGDNEQFF
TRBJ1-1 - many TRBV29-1 TGCAGCGTTCCCACCAACACTGAAGCTTTCTTT CSVPTNTEAFF
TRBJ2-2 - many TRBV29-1 TGCAGCGGGAAGAGATGGGGAACGGACGGGGAGCTGTTTTTT CSGKRWGTDGELFF
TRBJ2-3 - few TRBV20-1 TGCAGTGCTAGAAGTAGGCCAGATACGCAGTATTTT CSARSRPDTQYF
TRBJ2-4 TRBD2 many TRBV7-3 TGTGCCAGCAGCCTGAGCGGGAGTAGCCAAAACATTCAGTACTTC CASSLSGSSQNIQYF